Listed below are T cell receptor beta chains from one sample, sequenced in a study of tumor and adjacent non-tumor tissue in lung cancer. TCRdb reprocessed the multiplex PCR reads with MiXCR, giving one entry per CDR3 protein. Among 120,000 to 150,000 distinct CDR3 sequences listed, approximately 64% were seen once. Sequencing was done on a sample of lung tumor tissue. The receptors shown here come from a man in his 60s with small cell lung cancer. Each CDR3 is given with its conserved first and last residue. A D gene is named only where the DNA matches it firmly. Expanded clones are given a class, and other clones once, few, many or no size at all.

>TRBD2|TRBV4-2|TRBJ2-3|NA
CASSHDVKTSGYTRDPDTQYF
TGTGCCAGCAGCCATGATGTCAAGACTAGCGGATACACCCGAGACCCAGATACGCAGTATTTT
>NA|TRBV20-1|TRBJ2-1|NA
CSASTRNNYNEQFF
TGCAGTGCTAGTACCCGTAACAACTACAATGAGCAGTTCTTC
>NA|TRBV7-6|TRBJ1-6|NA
CASSIGTENNSPLHF
TGTGCCAGCAGCATCGGGACGGAGAATAATTCACCCCTCCACTTC
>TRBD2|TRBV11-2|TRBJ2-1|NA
CASSQLTITSVVNYNEQFF
TGTGCCAGCAGCCAACTTACTATTACTAGCGTAGTTAACTACAATGAGCAGTTCTTC
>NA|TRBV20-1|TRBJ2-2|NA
CSALVAGGSAGELLF
NA
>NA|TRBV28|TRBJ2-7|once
CASGIGGSYEHYF
TGTGCCAGCGGGATTGGGGGCTCCTACGAGCACTACTTC
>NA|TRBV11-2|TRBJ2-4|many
CASSLDWSGTKNIQYF
TGTGCCAGCAGCTTAGATTGGTCAGGGACCAAAAACATTCAGTACTTC
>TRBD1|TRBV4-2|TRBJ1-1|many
CASSQDGRGRVGTEAFF
TGTGCCAGCAGCCAAGATGGTAGGGGGCGAGTAGGGACTGAAGCTTTCTTT
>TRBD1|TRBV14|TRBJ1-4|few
CASSRRTGEAEKLFF
TGTGCCAGCAGCCGCCGGACAGGCGAGGCCGAAAAACTGTTTTTT
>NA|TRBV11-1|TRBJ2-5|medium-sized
CASSPDGETQYF
TGTGCCAGCAGCCCGGACGGAGAGACCCAGTACTTC
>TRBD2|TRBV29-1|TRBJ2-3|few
CGVGGLAGYTDTQYF
TGCGGCGTTGGAGGACTAGCGGGCTACACAGATACGCAGTATTTT
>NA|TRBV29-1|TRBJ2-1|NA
CSVEPRDSPCEQFF
TGCAGCGTTGAGCCCCGGGACTCCCCCTGTGAGCAGTTCTTC
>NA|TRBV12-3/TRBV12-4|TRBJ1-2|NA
CATSNTSNYGYTF
TGTGCCACCAGTAACACTTCTAACTATGGGTACACCTTC
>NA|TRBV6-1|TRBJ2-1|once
CASSEAVIQSYNEQFF
TGTGCCAGCAGTGAAGCGGTAATTCAATCCTACAATGAGCAGTTCTTC
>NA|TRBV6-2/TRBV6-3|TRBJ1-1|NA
CASCYLGLDAFF
TGTGCCAGCTGTTATCTGGGCCTCGACGCGTTCTTT
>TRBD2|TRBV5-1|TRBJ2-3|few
CASSLSGRADTQYF
TGCGCCAGCAGCCTTAGCGGGAGGGCAGATACGCAGTATTTT
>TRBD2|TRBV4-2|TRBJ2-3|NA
CASSPETSGRAHPQYF
TGTGCCAGCAGCCCAGAGACTAGCGGGAGGGCCCACCCGCAGTATTTT
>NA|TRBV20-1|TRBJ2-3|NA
CSARASTDTQYF
TGCAGTGCCCGGGCCTCCACAGATACGCAGTATTTT
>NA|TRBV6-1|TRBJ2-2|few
CASSEWLTGELFF
TGTGCCAGTAGTGAATGGTTGACCGGGGAGCTGTTTTTT
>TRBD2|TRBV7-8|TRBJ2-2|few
CASSFSGRVAGELFF
TGTGCCAGCAGCTTTAGCGGGAGGGTAGCCGGGGAGCTGTTTTTT
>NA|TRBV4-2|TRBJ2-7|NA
CASSQVVGVDTHYEQYF
TGTGCCAGCAGCCAAGTGGTGGGCGTAGACACCCACTACGAGCAGTACTTC
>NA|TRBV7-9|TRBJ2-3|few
CASSRRAATSTDTQYF
TGTGCCAGCAGCCGACGGGCAGCCACTAGCACAGATACGCAGTATTTT
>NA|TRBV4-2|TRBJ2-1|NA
CASSQEVRGSYNEQFF
TGTGCTAGCAGCCAAGAGGTGCGGGGATCCTACAATGAGCAGTTCTTC
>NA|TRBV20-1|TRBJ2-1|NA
CGARDSCKGRSNNEQFF
TGCGGTGCTAGAGATTCGTGCAAGGGCCGAAGTAACAATGAGCAGTTCTTC
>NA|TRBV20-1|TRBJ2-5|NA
CSATHNVDTQYF
TGCAGTGCTACCCACAACGTGGATACCCAGTACTTC
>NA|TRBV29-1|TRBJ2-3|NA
CSVVVSTDTQYF
TGCAGCGTTGTAGTTAGCACAGATACGCAGTATTTT
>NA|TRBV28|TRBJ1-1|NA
CASSLTRGAGRTKAFF
TGTGCCAGCAGTTTAACACGGGGGGCAGGTCGAACTAAAGCTTTCTTT
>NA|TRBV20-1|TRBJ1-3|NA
CSARIQYTGNTIYF
TGCAGTGCTAGGATACAGTACACTGGAAACACCATATATTTT
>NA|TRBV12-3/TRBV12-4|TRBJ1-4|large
CASRDDSVANEKLFF
TGTGCCAGCAGGGATGATTCAGTTGCTAATGAAAAACTGTTTTTT
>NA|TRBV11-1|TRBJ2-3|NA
CAIGSSGLSTNTLYF
TGTGCCATCGGAAGTAGCGGCTTATCCACAAATACGCTGTATTTT
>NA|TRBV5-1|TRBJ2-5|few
CASSVTGRGEETQYF
TGCGCCAGCAGCGTCACAGGGCGAGGGGAAGAGACCCAGTACTTC